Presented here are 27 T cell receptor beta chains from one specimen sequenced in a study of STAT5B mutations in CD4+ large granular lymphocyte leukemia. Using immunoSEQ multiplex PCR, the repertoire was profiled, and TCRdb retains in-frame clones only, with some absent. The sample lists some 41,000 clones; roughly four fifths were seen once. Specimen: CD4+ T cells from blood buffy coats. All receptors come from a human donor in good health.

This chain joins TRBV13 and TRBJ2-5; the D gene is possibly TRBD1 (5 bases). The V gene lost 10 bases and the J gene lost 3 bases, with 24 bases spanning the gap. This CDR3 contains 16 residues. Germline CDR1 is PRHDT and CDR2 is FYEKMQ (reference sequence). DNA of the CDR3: TGTGCCACCGCCTTGGGGCGTACCGGGTACAAAGAGACCCAGTACTTC. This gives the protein CATALGRTGYKETQYF.

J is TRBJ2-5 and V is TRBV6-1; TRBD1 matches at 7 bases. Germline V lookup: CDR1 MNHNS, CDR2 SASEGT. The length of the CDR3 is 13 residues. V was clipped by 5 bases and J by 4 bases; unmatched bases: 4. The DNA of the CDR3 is TGTGCCAGCAGTACAGGGGCCGGAGAGACCCAGTACTTC. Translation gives CASSTGAGETQYF.

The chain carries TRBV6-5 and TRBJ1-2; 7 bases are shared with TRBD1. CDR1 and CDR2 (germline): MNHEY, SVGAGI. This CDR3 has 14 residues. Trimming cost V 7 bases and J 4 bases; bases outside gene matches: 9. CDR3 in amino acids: CASTLGGQTYGYTF. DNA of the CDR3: TGTGCCAGCACCCTAGGGGGACAGACCTATGGCTACACCTTC.

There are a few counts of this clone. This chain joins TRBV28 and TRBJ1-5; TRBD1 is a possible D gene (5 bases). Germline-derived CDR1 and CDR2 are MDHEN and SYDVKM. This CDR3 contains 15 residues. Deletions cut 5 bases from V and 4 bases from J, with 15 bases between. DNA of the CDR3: TGTGCCAGCAGTCCCGGGACCCGAGGGAATCAGCCCCAGCATTTT. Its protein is CASSPGTRGNQPQHF.

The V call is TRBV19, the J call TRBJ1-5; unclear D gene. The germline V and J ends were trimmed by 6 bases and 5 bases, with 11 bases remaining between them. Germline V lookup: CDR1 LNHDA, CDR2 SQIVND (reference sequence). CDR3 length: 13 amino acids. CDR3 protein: CASSQRTHQPQHF. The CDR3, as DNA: TGTGCCAGTAGCCAAAGAACCCATCAGCCCCAGCATTTT.

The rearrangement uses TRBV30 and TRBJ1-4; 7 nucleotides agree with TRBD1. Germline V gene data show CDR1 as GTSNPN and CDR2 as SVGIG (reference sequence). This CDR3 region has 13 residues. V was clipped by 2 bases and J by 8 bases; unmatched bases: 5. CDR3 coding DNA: TGTGCCTGGAGTACAGGGACAGACGAAAAACTGTTTTTT. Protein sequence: CAWSTGTDEKLFF.

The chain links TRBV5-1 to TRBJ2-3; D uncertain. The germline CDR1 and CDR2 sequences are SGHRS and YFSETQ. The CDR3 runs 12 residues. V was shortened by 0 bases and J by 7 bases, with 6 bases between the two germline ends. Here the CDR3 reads CASSLDYNTQYF. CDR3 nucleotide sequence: TGCGCCAGCAGCTTGGATTATAATACGCAGTATTTT.

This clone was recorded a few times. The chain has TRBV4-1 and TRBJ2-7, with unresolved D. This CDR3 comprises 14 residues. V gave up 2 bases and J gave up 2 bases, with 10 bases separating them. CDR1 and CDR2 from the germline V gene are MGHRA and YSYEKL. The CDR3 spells CASSQSAGAYEQYF. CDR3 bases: TGCGCCAGCAGCCAATCGGCAGGAGCCTACGAGCAGTACTTC.

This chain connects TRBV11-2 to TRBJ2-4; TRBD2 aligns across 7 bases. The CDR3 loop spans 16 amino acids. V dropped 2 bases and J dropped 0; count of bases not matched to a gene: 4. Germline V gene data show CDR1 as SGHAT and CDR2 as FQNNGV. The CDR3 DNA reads TGTGCCAGCAGCTTACAAGCGGGACTAGCCAAAAACATTCAGTACTTC. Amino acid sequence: CASSLQAGLAKNIQYF.

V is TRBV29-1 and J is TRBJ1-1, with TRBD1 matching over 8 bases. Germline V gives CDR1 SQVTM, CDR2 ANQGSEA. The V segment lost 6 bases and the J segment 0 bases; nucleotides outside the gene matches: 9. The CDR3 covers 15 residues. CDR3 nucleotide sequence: TGCAGCGTGTACCCGCAGGGGGCTATGAACACTGAAGCTTTCTTT. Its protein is CSVYPQGAMNTEAFF.

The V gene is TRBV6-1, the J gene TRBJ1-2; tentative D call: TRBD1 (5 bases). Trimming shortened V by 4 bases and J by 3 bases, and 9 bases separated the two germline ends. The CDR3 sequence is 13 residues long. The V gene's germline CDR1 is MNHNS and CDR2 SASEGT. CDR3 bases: TGTGCCAGCAGTGTCCAGGGAGACTATGGCTACACCTTC. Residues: CASSVQGDYGYTF.

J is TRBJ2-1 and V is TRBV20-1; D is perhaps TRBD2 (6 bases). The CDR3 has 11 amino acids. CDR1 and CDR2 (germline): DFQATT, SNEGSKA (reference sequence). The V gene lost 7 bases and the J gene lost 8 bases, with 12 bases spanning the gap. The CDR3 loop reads CSGRELDEQFF. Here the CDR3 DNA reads TGCAGTGGACGGGAGTTGGATGAGCAGTTCTTC.

The CDR3 loop is CASSLQNQPQHF. The DNA for the CDR3 is TGTGCCAGCAGTTTACAAAATCAGCCCCAGCATTTT. J is TRBJ1-5 and V is TRBV28; D ambiguous. V was shortened by 2 bases and J by 4 bases, with 3 bases between the two germline ends. There are 12 residues in the CDR3. CDR1 is MDHEN, CDR2 SYDVKM, per germline.

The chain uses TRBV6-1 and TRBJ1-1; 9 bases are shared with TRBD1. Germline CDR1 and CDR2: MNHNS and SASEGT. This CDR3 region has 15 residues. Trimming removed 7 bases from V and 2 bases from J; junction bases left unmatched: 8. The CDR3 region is CASTGQGSGNTEAFF. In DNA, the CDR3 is TGTGCCAGCACTGGACAGGGGTCAGGTAACACTGAAGCTTTCTTT.

CDR3 nucleotides: TGTGCCAGCAGTTTGGGGGGCCCAACACAGCCCCAGCATTTT. This encodes CASSLGGPTQPQHF. The chain uses TRBV28 and TRBJ1-5; a possible D gene is TRBD1 (6 bases). The CDR3 is 14 residues long. V dropped 3 bases and J dropped 7 bases, with 13 bases sitting between them. Germline V gene data show CDR1 as MDHEN and CDR2 as SYDVKM.

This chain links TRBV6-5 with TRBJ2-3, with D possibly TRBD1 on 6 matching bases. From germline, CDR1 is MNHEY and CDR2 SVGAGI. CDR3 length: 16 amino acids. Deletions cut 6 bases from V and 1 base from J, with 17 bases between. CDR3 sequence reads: CASSYGTSLGTDTQYF. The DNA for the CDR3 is TGTGCCAGCAGCTACGGGACATCCCTTGGCACAGATACGCAGTATTTT.

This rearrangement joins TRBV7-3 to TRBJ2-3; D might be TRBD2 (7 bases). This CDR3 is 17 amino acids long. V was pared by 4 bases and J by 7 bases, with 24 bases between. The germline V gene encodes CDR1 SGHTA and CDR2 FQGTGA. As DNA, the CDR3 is TGTGCCAGCAGCTCGGGCCCCTCTTCCGCGGGGGCTTATACGCAGTATTTT. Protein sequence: CASSSGPSSAGAYTQYF. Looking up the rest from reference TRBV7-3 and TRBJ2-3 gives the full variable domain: GAGVSQTPSNKVTEKGKYVELRCDPISGHTALYWYRQSLGQGPEFLIYFQGTGAADDSGLPNDRFFAVRPEGSVSTLKIQRTERGDSAVYLCASSSGPSSAGAYTQYFGPGTRLTVL.

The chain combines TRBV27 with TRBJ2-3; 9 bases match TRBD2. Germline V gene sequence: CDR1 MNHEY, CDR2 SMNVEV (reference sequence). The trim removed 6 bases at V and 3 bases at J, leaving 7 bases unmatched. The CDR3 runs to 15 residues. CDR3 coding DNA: TGTGCCAGCAGGTTGCGGGGGGGCGGAACAGATACGCAGTATTTT. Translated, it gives CASRLRGGGTDTQYF.

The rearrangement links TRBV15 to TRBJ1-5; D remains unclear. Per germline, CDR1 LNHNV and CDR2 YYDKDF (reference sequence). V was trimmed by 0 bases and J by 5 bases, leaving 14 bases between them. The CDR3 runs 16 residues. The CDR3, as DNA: TGTGCCACCAGCAGAGATGACGGACTCCTCGATCAGCCCCAGCATTTT. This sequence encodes CATSRDDGLLDQPQHF.

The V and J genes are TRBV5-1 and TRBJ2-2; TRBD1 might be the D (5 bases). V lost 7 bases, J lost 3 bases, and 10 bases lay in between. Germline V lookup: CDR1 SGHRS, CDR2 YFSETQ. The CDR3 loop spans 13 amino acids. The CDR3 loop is CASGEQDTGELFF. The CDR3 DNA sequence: TGCGCCAGCGGGGAACAGGACACCGGGGAGCTGTTTTTT.

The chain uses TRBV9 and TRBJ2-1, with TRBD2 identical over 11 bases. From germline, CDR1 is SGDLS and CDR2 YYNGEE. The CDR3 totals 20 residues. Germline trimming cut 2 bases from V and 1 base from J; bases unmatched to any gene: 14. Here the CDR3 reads CASSVGGSGRAVRSYNEQFF. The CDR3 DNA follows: TGTGCCAGCAGCGTTGGGGGTAGCGGGAGGGCAGTAAGGTCCTACAATGAGCAGTTCTTC.

The CDR3, as DNA: TGCGCCAGCAGCCCAGCCTTCGCCCTAAGCAGCAACGAGCAGTACTTC. Translating gives CASSPAFALSSNEQYF. V is TRBV4-3 and J is TRBJ2-7; D not certain. Germline CDR1 and CDR2: LGHNA and YSLEER. The CDR3 loop spans 16 amino acids. Trimming removed 4 bases at V and 5 bases at J, with 21 bases between.

CDR3 nucleotides: TGTGCCAGTAGACGGGCTAGCGGGAGCGGGGCGGAGACCCAGTACTTC. Translated, it gives CASRRASGSGAETQYF. The chain is built from TRBV19 and TRBJ2-5, with 10 nucleotides matching TRBD2. In germline, CDR1 is LNHDA, CDR2 SQIVND (reference sequence). V lost 6 bases and J lost 5; bases outside the gene matches: 12. The CDR3 sequence is 16 residues long.

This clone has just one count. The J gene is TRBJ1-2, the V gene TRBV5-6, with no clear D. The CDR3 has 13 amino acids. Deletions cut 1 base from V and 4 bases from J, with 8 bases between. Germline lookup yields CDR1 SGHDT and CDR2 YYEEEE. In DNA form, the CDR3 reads TGTGCCAGCAGCTTGCCAGCCCCCTATGGCTACACCTTC. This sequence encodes CASSLPAPYGYTF.

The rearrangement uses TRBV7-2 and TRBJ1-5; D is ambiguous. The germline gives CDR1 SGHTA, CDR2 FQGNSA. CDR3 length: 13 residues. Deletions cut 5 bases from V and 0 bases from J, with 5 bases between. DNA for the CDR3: TGTGCCAGCAGCCCCACTAGCAATCAGCCCCAGCATTTT. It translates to CASSPTSNQPQHF.

The CDR3 DNA reads TGTGCCAGCAGTTTTTCCCCCGGACAGGGAGACTATGGCTACACCTTC. This translates into CASSFSPGQGDYGYTF. The V call is TRBV27, the J call TRBJ1-2, with TRBD1 identical over 8 bases. V shed 3 bases, J shed 3 bases, and the junction held 9 bases outside the gene matches. The CDR3 consists of 16 residues. Germline V gene lookup returns CDR1 MNHEY and CDR2 SMNVEV (reference sequence).

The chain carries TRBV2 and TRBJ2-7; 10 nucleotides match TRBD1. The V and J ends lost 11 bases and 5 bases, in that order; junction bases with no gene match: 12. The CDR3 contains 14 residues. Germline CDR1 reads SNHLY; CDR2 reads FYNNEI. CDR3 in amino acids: CAFLPRDRGHEQYF. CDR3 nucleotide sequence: TGTGCCTTTCTACCCCGGGACAGGGGTCACGAGCAGTACTTC. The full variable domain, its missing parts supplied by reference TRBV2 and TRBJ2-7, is EPEVTQTPSHQVTQMGQEVILRCVPISNHLYFYWYRQILGQKVEFLVSFYNNEISEKSEIFDDQFSVERPDGSNFTLKIRSTKLEDSAMYFCAFLPRDRGHEQYFGPGTRLTVT.